This TCR beta chain was documented in a study of blood T cell repertoires in COVID-19. The overall study: Sources were T cells, B-cell-depleted T cells, or PBMCs; the material itself was cDNA or gDNA.

Data came from immunoSEQ multiplex PCR; TCRdb stores just in-frame clones and leaves some out. The repertoire consists of under 100,000 clones, with over 70% occurring once and the leading ten covering around a quarter. With V trimmed by 0 bases and J by 0 bases, 4 bases remained unmatched. The CDR3 extends over 17 amino acids. CDR1 and CDR2 from the germline V gene are LGHNA and YSLEER. The chain joins TRBV4-3 to TRBJ2-3, with 9 bases lining up with TRBD2. Sample: peripheral blood. The receptor was isolated from a man at least 80 years old with active or convalescent COVID-19. CDR3 sequence reads: CASSQDSSGISTDTQYF. CDR3 sequence (DNA): TGCGCCAGCAGCCAAGATTCTAGCGGGATAAGCACAGATACGCAGTATTTT.